This TCR beta chain was sequenced for a study of T cell repertoires in aging, cancer and after chemotherapy. Study results and limitations: Healthy donors lost TCR diversity with age mainly through richness, cancer patients through richness and evenness. Rebound thymic output was suggested by rising median generation probability during chemotherapy in each cancer cohort. Lymphoid organ infiltration in hematological cancer patients may impair thymic emigration or peripheral T cell expansion.

A word on this clonotype: Its target is unknown. This could be a read error, since a much larger clone is one nucleotide away.

Amplification of TCR beta used genomic DNA extracted from peripheral blood. Multiplex touch-down PCR with TRB-A/B primers amplified rearranged V-D-J TRB sequences. Each CDR3 protein gets one entry after TCRdb re-called the multiplex PCR reads with MiXCR. The sample includes 6,000 to 8,500 distinct CDR3 sequences, about 23% of them seen just once. V lost 4 bases to trimming and J lost 1 base, with 13 bases between them. CDR3 length equals 15 residues. Germline V CDR1 and CDR2: LNHDA, SQIVND (reference sequence). This TCR came from a human donor with a blood cancer. This rearrangement joins TRBV19 to TRBJ2-5, with D perhaps matching TRBD1 (6 bases). The source material was blood. The CDR3 nucleotides read TGTGCCAGTAGTACCATAAGACAGGTCCAAGAGACCCAGTACTTC. Translated: CASSTIRQVQETQYF.